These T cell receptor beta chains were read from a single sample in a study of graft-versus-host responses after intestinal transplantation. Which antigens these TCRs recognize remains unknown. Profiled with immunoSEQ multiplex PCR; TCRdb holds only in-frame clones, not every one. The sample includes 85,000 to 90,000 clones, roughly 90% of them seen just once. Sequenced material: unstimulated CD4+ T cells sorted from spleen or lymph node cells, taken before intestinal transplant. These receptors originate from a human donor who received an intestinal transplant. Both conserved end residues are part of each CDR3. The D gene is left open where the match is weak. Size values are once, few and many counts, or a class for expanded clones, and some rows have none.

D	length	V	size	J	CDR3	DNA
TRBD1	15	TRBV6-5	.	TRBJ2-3	CASSYTGQGTDTQYF	TGTGCCAGCAGTTACACGGGACAGGGCACAGATACGCAGTATTTT
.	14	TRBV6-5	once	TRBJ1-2	CASSPRGLIYGYTF	TGTGCCAGCTCCCCGCGGGGCTTGATCTATGGCTACACCTTC
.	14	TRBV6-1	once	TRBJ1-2	CASSPRGGTDGYTF	TGTGCCAGCAGTCCAAGGGGGGGAACGGATGGCTACACCTTC
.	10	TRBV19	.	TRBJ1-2	CATRNYGYTF	TGTGCCACCCGTAACTATGGCTACACCTTC
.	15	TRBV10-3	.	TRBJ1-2	CATIGAVASDYGYTF	TGTGCCACGATTGGGGCAGTAGCAAGTGACTATGGCTACACCTTC
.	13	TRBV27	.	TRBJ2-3	CASSPPYTDTQYF	TGTGCCAGCAGCCCCCCCTACACAGATACGCAGTATTTT
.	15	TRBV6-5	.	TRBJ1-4	CASSYSGGAGEKLFF	TGTGCCAGCAGTTACTCGGGCGGGGCTGGTGAAAAACTGTTTTTT
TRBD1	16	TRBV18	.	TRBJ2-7	CASSLGPTGAPYEQYF	TGTGCCAGCTCACTCGGACCGACAGGGGCCCCCTACGAGCAGTACTTC
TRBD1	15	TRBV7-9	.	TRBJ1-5	CASSVTGDRYQPQHF	TGTGCCAGCAGCGTTACAGGGGACCGATATCAGCCCCAGCATTTT
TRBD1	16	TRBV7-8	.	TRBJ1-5	CASSTEDRVVDQPQHF	TGTGCCAGCAGCACGGAAGACAGGGTGGTGGATCAGCCCCAGCATTTT
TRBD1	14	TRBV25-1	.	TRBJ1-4	CASTLTGLNEKLFF	TGTGCCAGCACCCTGACAGGGCTTAATGAAAAACTGTTTTTT
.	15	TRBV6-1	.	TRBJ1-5	CASTTGQISNQPQHF	TGTGCCAGCACGACAGGCCAAATTAGCAATCAGCCCCAGCATTTT
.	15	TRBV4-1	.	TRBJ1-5	CASSPWGGENQPQHF	TGCGCCAGCAGCCCCTGGGGGGGTGAGAATCAGCCCCAGCATTTT
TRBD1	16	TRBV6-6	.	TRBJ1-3	CASSHRDRGDGNTIYF	TGTGCCAGCAGTCACCGGGACAGGGGAGACGGAAACACCATATATTTT
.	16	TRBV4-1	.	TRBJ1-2	CASSQGYGEFGYGYTF	TGCGCCAGCAGCCAAGGATACGGGGAGTTCGGCTATGGCTACACCTTC
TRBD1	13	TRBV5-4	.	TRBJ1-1	CASSRDRNTEAFF	TGTGCCAGCAGCCGGGACAGGAACACTGAAGCTTTCTTT